The 26 T cell receptor beta chains below were found in one sample sequenced in a study of graft-versus-host responses after intestinal transplantation. Assay: immunoSEQ multiplex PCR; the TCRdb copy retains only in-frame clones and omits some. The data show under 45,000 clones, with approximately 89% seen just once and roughly 6.6% held by the top ten. The input for sequencing was PBMCs, taken 260 to 280 days after transplant. The receptors were gathered from a human patient who received an intestinal transplant, so some T cells may come from the graft donor.

The V call is TRBV29-1, the J call TRBJ1-1, with D uncertain. CDR1 is SQVTM and CDR2 is ANQGSEA in the germline V gene. The CDR3 sequence is 12 residues long. Between the trimmed V and J ends, which lost 3 bases and 6 bases, there was a span of 11 bases. The CDR3 nucleotides read TGCAGCGTTGAGGTCCTCAGCGCTGAAGCTTTCTTT. This sequence encodes CSVEVLSAEAFF.

By sample share, this clone is medium-sized. This rearrangement joins TRBV6-4 to TRBJ2-1; TRBD2 might be the D (5 bases). Germline CDR1 and CDR2: MRHNA and SNTAGT. The CDR3 runs to 12 residues. With 3 bases removed from V and 6 bases from J, the gap between germline ends came to 6 bases. CDR3 region: CASSDRGNEQFF. In DNA, the CDR3 is TGTGCCAGCAGTGATCGGGGCAATGAGCAGTTCTTC.

CDR3 region: CASSQAEWTEAFF. The CDR3 nucleotides are TGCGCCAGCAGCCAAGCAGAATGGACTGAAGCTTTCTTT. V gene TRBV4-1 combines with J gene TRBJ1-1, with D unclear. Per the germline V gene, CDR1 is MGHRA and CDR2 is YSYEKL. The CDR3 spans 13 residues. V dropped 1 base and J dropped 5 bases, with 8 bases sitting between them.

This chain uses TRBV21-1 with TRBJ2-5; the table's TRBD1 call for D was not verified on the DNA. TRBV21-1 is assigned pseudogene status. This CDR3 has 19 residues. CDR3 sequence (DNA): TGTGCCAGCAGAGAGGGTATTGAAGGACAGGACGGGGAGCAAGAGACCCAGTACTTC. Translating gives CASREGIEGQDGEQETQYF.

The V gene is TRBV6-6, the J gene TRBJ2-7, with TRBD2 as a possible D gene (6 bases). This CDR3 is 14 amino acids long. Germline CDR1 is MNHNY and CDR2 is SVGAGI (reference sequence). Trimming pared 5 bases from V and 5 bases from J, leaving 16 bases between. Here the CDR3 reads CASSHPGGVDEQYF. DNA for the CDR3: TGTGCCAGCAGTCACCCCGGGGGAGTTGACGAGCAGTACTTC.

The CDR3 nucleotides are TGCGCCAGCAGTCGTGGACAGGGAGGGAGCTCCTATAATTCACCCCTCCACTTT. It encodes CASSRGQGGSSYNSPLHF. The J gene is TRBJ1-6, the V gene TRBV5-1, with TRBD1 matching 8 bases. In germline, CDR1 is SGHRS, CDR2 YFSETQ. This CDR3 has 18 amino acids. J gave up 0 bases and V 5 bases, and 10 bases lay outside the gene matches.

This chain links TRBV4-1 with TRBJ2-7; 8 bases match TRBD2. Per the germline V gene, CDR1 is MGHRA and CDR2 is YSYEKL. The CDR3 has 17 residues. V dropped 4 bases and J dropped 2; count of bases not matched to a gene: 13. Here the CDR3 reads CASSPTSSGLGAYEQYF. The CDR3, as DNA: TGCGCCAGCAGCCCTACCTCTAGCGGGCTCGGAGCCTACGAGCAGTACTTC.

In DNA form, the CDR3 reads TGTGCCAGCAGTTATCGGACCTCCTCTGGTAATCAGCCCCAGCATTTT. Its protein is CASSYRTSSGNQPQHF. The rearrangement links TRBV6-9 to TRBJ1-5, with D unresolved. There are 16 residues in the CDR3. Germline V lookup: CDR1 MNHGY, CDR2 SVAAGI. Trimming removed 2 bases from V and 4 bases from J, with 15 bases in between.

This clone was seen once. The chain links TRBV10-2 to TRBJ2-1, with D unresolved. The CDR3 sequence is 14 residues long. Trimming shortened V by 7 bases and J by 4 bases, and 14 bases separated the two germline ends. Germline V CDR1 and CDR2: WSHSY, SAAADI. The CDR3 DNA reads TGCGCCAGCACCGGCACCAACCGTTACAATGAGCAGTTCTTC. It specifies CASTGTNRYNEQFF.

This chain connects TRBV7-8 to TRBJ1-1, with 7 positions matching TRBD1. The V and J ends lost 2 bases and 0 bases, in that order; junction bases with no gene match: 6. The CDR3 extends over 16 amino acids. Germline V gene data show CDR1 as SGHVS and CDR2 as FQNEAQ. CDR3 coding DNA: TGTGCCAGCAGCTTACAAACAGGGGTAATGAACACTGAAGCTTTCTTT. As protein: CASSLQTGVMNTEAFF. Full variable domain (rest looked up from reference TRBV7-8 and TRBJ1-1): GAGVSQSPRYKVAKRGQDVALRCDPISGHVSLFWYQQALGQGPEFLTYFQNEAQLDKSGLPSDRFFAERPEGSVSTLKIQRTQQEDSAVYLCASSLQTGVMNTEAFFGQGTRLTVV.

The V gene is TRBV7-9, the J gene TRBJ2-1; D call uncertain. Germline CDR1 is SEHNR and CDR2 is FQNEAQ (reference sequence). V was cut by 5 bases and J by 2 bases, with 7 bases left in between. This CDR3 has 13 residues. CDR3 protein: CASSPGTYNEQFF. CDR3 coding DNA: TGTGCCAGCAGCCCAGGAACCTACAATGAGCAGTTCTTC.

This rearrangement joins TRBV14 to TRBJ2-7; D is perhaps TRBD1 (5 bases). The length of the CDR3 is 13 residues. The germline V and J ends were trimmed by 3 bases and 5 bases, with 11 bases remaining between them. Per germline, CDR1 SGHDN and CDR2 FVKESK. The CDR3 loop is CASSQGRVNEQYF. DNA for the CDR3: TGTGCCAGCAGCCAGGGCAGGGTAAACGAGCAGTACTTC. The variable domain in full, completed from reference TRBV14 and TRBJ2-7, reads EAGVTQFPSHSVIEKGQTVTLRCDPISGHDNLYWYRRVMGKEIKFLLHFVKESKQDESGMPNNRFLAERTGGTYSTLKVQPAELEDSGVYFCASSQGRVNEQYFGPGTRLTVT.

V is TRBV2 and J is TRBJ2-5; D is uncertain. V lost 5 bases and J lost 0, with 1 base in between. The germline gives CDR1 SNHLY, CDR2 FYNNEI. This CDR3 has 11 residues. As DNA, the CDR3 is TGTGCCAGCAGTTACCAAGAGACCCAGTACTTC. Protein sequence: CASSYQETQYF.

The chain combines TRBV4-1 with TRBJ2-1; the D gene is possibly TRBD2 (5 bases). The ends were cut back, 3 bases at V and 8 bases at J, with 11 bases in the middle. Germline loops: CDR1 MGHRA, CDR2 YSYEKL. CDR3 size: 13 residues. CDR3 in amino acids: CASSHSLADEQFF. In DNA, the CDR3 is TGCGCCAGCAGCCATTCGCTAGCCGATGAGCAGTTCTTC.

The chain employs TRBV5-4 and TRBJ1-3; D gene uncertain. The germline CDR1 and CDR2 sequences are SGHNT and YYREEE (reference sequence). The CDR3 loop spans 14 amino acids. Trimming removed 1 base at V and 3 bases at J, with 8 bases between. The CDR3 region is CASSLPSDGNTIYF. The CDR3 DNA is TGTGCCAGCAGCTTGCCGTCAGATGGAAACACCATATATTTT.

The J gene is TRBJ1-5, the V gene TRBV19, with D tentatively TRBD1 (5 bases). Germline loops: CDR1 LNHDA, CDR2 SQIVND (reference sequence). The CDR3 has 13 amino acids. The germline V and J ends were trimmed by 10 bases and 4 bases, with 14 bases remaining between them. CDR3 DNA sequence: TGTGCCACCTCAGTGGGGGAAAATCAGCCCCAGCATTTT. It encodes CATSVGENQPQHF.

Regarding this clone: At one boundary the junction diverges from the germline segment, which might be a read error. The chain links TRBV11-2 to TRBJ2-2; the D gene is possibly TRBD2 (5 bases). Germline V gene lookup returns CDR1 SGHAT and CDR2 FQNNGV. The CDR3 totals 16 residues. In nucleotides, the CDR3 is TGTGCCAGCAGGTTTTGGACCCGAGTGAACACCGGGGAGCTGCTTTTT. Its protein is CASRFWTRVNTGELLF.

This rearrangement joins TRBV27 to TRBJ2-1; TRBD2 matches 9 bases. The CDR3 length is 15 residues. J was trimmed by 7 bases and V by 2 bases; bases with no gene match: 6. Germline lookup yields CDR1 MNHEY and CDR2 SMNVEV (reference sequence). This chain's CDR3 is CASSLLAGGPNEQFF. The CDR3 DNA reads TGTGCCAGCAGTTTACTCGCGGGGGGGCCGAATGAGCAGTTCTTC.

To note about this clone: This sample also contains other DNA sequences that code for the same CDR3. The chain recombines TRBV6-1 with TRBJ1-1; D ambiguous. The germline V gene has CDR1 MNHNS and CDR2 SASEGT. This CDR3 contains 11 residues. The V end lost 5 bases, the J end lost 4 bases, and 5 bases lay between the germline ends. CDR3: CASSWGTEAFF. CDR3 DNA: TGTGCCAGCAGTTGGGGCACTGAAGCTTTCTTT.

The chain couples TRBV27 to TRBJ1-2, with TRBD1 as a possible D gene (6 bases). Trimming removed 4 bases at V and 6 bases at J, with 18 bases between. This CDR3 comprises 15 residues. Per the germline V gene, CDR1 is MNHEY and CDR2 is SMNVEV (reference sequence). CDR3 loop: CASSYSDRPGHGYTF. The CDR3 DNA is TGTGCCAGCAGTTACAGTGACAGGCCAGGGCATGGCTACACCTTC.

The rearrangement links TRBV7-9 to TRBJ2-7, with 7 bases matching TRBD2. J lost 5 bases, V lost 3 bases, and 10 bases had no gene match. The CDR3 sequence is 15 residues long. CDR1 SEHNR and CDR2 FQNEAQ come from the germline V gene (reference sequence). The DNA for the CDR3 is TGTGCCAGCAGCTTCCTAGCCGGGGGGATCCACGAGCAGTACTTC. Protein: CASSFLAGGIHEQYF.

The chain has TRBV11-3 and TRBJ2-3; a weak D match, TRBD2 (6 bases). V was cut by 1 base and J by 1 base, with 6 bases left in between. CDR1 SGHNT and CDR2 YENEEA come from the germline V gene. The CDR3 loop spans 14 amino acids. The CDR3 DNA reads TGTGCCAGCAGCTTAGCGGGAGGCACAGATACGCAGTATTTT. This encodes CASSLAGGTDTQYF. Drawing the rest from reference TRBV11-3 and TRBJ2-3, the complete variable domain is EAGVVQSPRYKIIEKKQPVAFWCNPISGHNTLYWYLQNLGQGPELLIRYENEEAVDDSQLPKDRFSAERLKGVDSTLKIQPAELGDSAVYLCASSLAGGTDTQYFGPGTRLTVL.

The CDR3: CASSSGTGAYEQYF. The CDR3 region has the DNA TGTGCCAGCAGCTCCGGGACAGGGGCCTACGAGCAGTACTTC. The gene calls are TRBV11-2 and TRBJ2-7, with 10 bases fitting TRBD1. Germline CDR1 SGHAT, CDR2 FQNNGV. V lost 4 bases and J lost 2; bases outside the gene matches: 2. The CDR3 has 14 amino acids.

The genes are TRBV21-1 and TRBJ2-1. TRBV21-1 is a documented pseudogene. The CDR3 runs to 18 residues. The CDR3 region has the DNA TGTGCCAGCAGCAAAGGGGGTCAAAACCTACCCATCTACAATGAGCAGTTCTTC. Translated, it gives CASSKGGQNLPIYNEQFF.

Here the CDR3 DNA reads TGTGCCAGCAGCTTATTGGTTAGCAGCACCGGGGAGCTGTTTTTT. It translates to CASSLLVSSTGELFF. This rearrangement joins TRBV7-9 to TRBJ2-2; D is ambiguous. Trimming shortened V by 2 bases and J by 4 bases, and 11 bases separated the two germline ends. The length of the CDR3 is 15 residues. Germline loops: CDR1 SEHNR, CDR2 FQNEAQ (reference sequence).

This clone was counted a single time. The rearrangement links TRBV7-7 to TRBJ2-2; 7 bases are shared with TRBD1. Germline CDR1 is SSHAT and CDR2 is FNYEAQ (reference sequence). Germline trimming cut 1 base from V and 0 bases from J; bases unmatched to any gene: 2. The CDR3 loop spans 16 amino acids. CDR3 protein: CASSLGQGANTGELFF. The CDR3 bases are TGTGCCAGCAGCTTAGGGCAGGGGGCGAACACCGGGGAGCTGTTTTTT.